Included here is one T cell receptor beta chain sequence, with context. The antigen is not known. Measured with immunoSEQ multiplex PCR; TCRdb has only the in-frame clones, and not every one. The profile shows about 17,000 clones, approximately 61% of them singletons. The data belong to a study of cytotoxic CD8 clonotypes in ibrutinib-treated CLL. Findings of the study overall: Stable or contracted on treatment, public clonotypes were also uncommon.

The CDR3 contains 16 residues. Germline V lookup: CDR1 MDHEN, CDR2 SYDVKM. V gave up 6 bases and J gave up 3 bases; unmatched junction bases: 13. TCR beta libraries used about 2 micrograms of genomic DNA from cryopreserved PBMCs. The sequence was collected from a human donor with chronic lymphocytic leukemia. The chain employs TRBV28 and TRBJ2-7; 8 nucleotides line up with TRBD2. The material sequenced was PBMCs, taken after 12 months of ibrutinib treatment. The CDR3 here is CASSPQGRGVYYEQYF. CDR3 in DNA: TGTGCCAGCAGCCCCCAGGGGCGGGGGGTTTACTACGAGCAGTACTTC.